This T cell receptor beta chain was obtained from a study of shared clonotypes between healthy human individuals. Clones were sequenced by immunoSEQ multiplex PCR, and TCRdb holds only the in-frame ones, with some missing. Of about 1.1 million clones detected, around 78% appear once; the ten largest clones hold roughly 0.65%. This clone was observed a few times. V lost 7 bases and J lost 4; bases outside the gene matches: 10. Germline CDR1 is GTSNPN and CDR2 is SVGIG (reference sequence). The CDR3 is made up of 14 amino acids. This TCR derives from a man aged 18 to 30 in good health. Some clones in this sample may be carry-over from other donors' samples. This chain joins TRBV30 and TRBJ2-1; TRBD2 aligns across 7 bases. Material: memory CD4+ T cells from PBMCs. Subset reported: CD45RA-negative fraction. CDR3 in amino acids: CASQTGTIYNEQFF. CDR3 bases: TGTGCCTCGCAAACCGGGACTATATACAATGAGCAGTTCTTC. Full variable domain (rest looked up from reference TRBV30 and TRBJ2-1): SQTIHQWPATLVQPVGSPLSLECTVEGTSNPNLYWYRQAAGRGLQLLFYSVGIGQISSEVPQNLSASRPQDRQFILSSKKLLLSDSGFYLCASQTGTIYNEQFFGPGTRLTVL.